Shown below are 8 T cell receptor beta chains from a single sample sequenced in a study of blood T cell repertoires in COVID-19 (dated by TCRdb to 2018 to 2020). Libraries were built with the immunoSEQ multiplex PCR assay. TCRdb retrieved this table from immuneACCESS and kept in-frame rearrangements only. Not all clones are present; in checked studies, unresolved V genes account for under half, and no reason is known for the remainder. The sample table shows 140,000 or so clones, and more than 75% are seen once. The ten largest clones capture over 8.5% of the sample. Sequenced input: peripheral blood. These receptors were taken from a woman aged 45-59 years with active or convalescent COVID-19.

The V and J genes are TRBV27 and TRBJ1-5, with 8 bases lining up with TRBD1. This CDR3 contains 15 residues. Germline trimming cut 6 bases from V and 9 bases from J; bases unmatched to any gene: 13. Germline-derived CDR1 and CDR2 are MNHEY and SMNVEV (reference sequence). CDR3 DNA: TGTGCCAGCAGGCGGACAGGGACTGACGGCCGGCCCCAGCATTTT. Its translation is CASRRTGTDGRPQHF.

This clone came up once. This sequence joins TRBV2 and TRBJ1-2, with D possibly being TRBD1 (6 bases). The CDR3 extends over 14 amino acids. Germline-derived CDR1 and CDR2 are SNHLY and FYNNEI. V shed 8 bases and J shed 4 bases, with 17 bases lying between them. CDR3 protein: CASDTGYFSYGYTF. Here the CDR3 DNA reads TGTGCCAGCGACACAGGGTATTTTAGCTATGGCTACACCTTC.

This clone was detected only once. The chain carries TRBV18 and TRBJ2-5; D is possibly TRBD1 (7 bases). The CDR3 length is 14 residues. Germline V lookup: CDR1 KGHSH, CDR2 LQKENI. V was clipped by 4 bases and J by 2 bases, with 11 bases between them. CDR3 nucleotide sequence: TGTGCCAGCTCACGTTCAGGGGGGCAAGAGACCCAGTACTTC. This translates into CASSRSGGQETQYF.

The CDR3 reads CASSASGLASSYNEQFF. CDR3 nucleotide sequence: TGTGCCAGCAGCGCCTCGGGACTCGCGAGCTCCTACAATGAGCAGTTCTTC. J is TRBJ2-1 and V is TRBV9, with D tentatively TRBD2 (6 bases). V dropped 3 bases and J dropped 0 bases, with 16 bases sitting between them. Per the germline V gene, CDR1 is SGDLS and CDR2 is YYNGEE. CDR3 size: 17 residues.

This clone occurred once. The V and J genes are TRBV29-1 and TRBJ1-2; D perhaps matches TRBD1 (6 bases). CDR3 length: 12 amino acids. Germline V gene lookup returns CDR1 SQVTM and CDR2 ANQGSEA. V lost 4 bases to trimming and J lost 3 bases, with 9 bases between them. The CDR3 loop is CSVAQGDYGYTF. The DNA of the CDR3 is TGCAGCGTTGCACAGGGAGACTATGGCTACACCTTC. The entire variable domain, with the rest obtained from reference TRBV29-1 and TRBJ1-2, is as follows: SAVISQKPSRDICQRGTSLTIQCQVDSQVTMMFWYRQQPGQSLTLIATANQGSEATYESGFVIDKFPISRPNLTFSTLTVSNMSPEDSSIYLCSVAQGDYGYTFGSGTRLTVV.

The V call is TRBV10-3, the J call TRBJ2-3; D is uncertain. Trimming left V 2 bases short and J 6 bases short, with 9 bases between. This CDR3 is built from 13 residues. Per germline, CDR1 ENHRY and CDR2 SYGVKD. CDR3 coding DNA: TGTGCCATCAGTGAGCAGGATTCGGATACGCAGTATTTT. Translating it yields CAISEQDSDTQYF.

This chain joins TRBV6-1 and TRBJ2-7; TRBD2 is a possible D gene (7 bases). CDR3 size: 13 residues. Looked up from germline, CDR1 is MNHNS and CDR2 is SASEGT. V was trimmed by 3 bases and J by 3 bases, leaving 9 bases between them. In DNA form, the CDR3 reads TGTGCCAGCAGTGAGGGGGGGCACTACGAGCAGTACTTC. Protein: CASSEGGHYEQYF.

This clone was seen just once. The chain joins TRBV6-2 or TRBV6-3 to TRBJ1-2; D is unclear. Germline CDR1 and CDR2: MNHEY and SVGEGT. With 2 bases removed from V and 7 bases from J, the gap between germline ends came to 14 bases. The CDR3 is made up of 14 amino acids. The chain's CDR3 is CASSYATTLRGYTF. Written as DNA, the CDR3 is TGTGCCAGCAGTTACGCCACAACCCTCCGTGGCTACACCTTC.